One and the same sample provided the 25 T cell receptor beta chains below, sequenced in a study of somatic mutations in cytotoxic T cells in rheumatoid arthritis. Measured with immunoSEQ multiplex PCR; TCRdb has only the in-frame clones, and not every one. The table shows 13,000 or so clones, with approximately 69% occurring only once. The sequencing sample was made of CD8+ T cells sorted from blood. These receptors originate from an adult with rheumatoid arthritis.

This clone turned up a few times. This chain uses TRBV6-5 with TRBJ2-2; maybe TRBD2 (5 bases). V lost 2 bases to trimming and J lost 3 bases, with 13 bases between them. Germline CDR1 and CDR2: MNHEY and SVGAGI. This CDR3 contains 16 residues. Here the CDR3 reads CASSYAAGYDTGELFF. DNA of the CDR3: TGTGCCAGCAGTTACGCTGCGGGCTATGACACCGGGGAGCTGTTTTTT.

A few counts support this clone. This chain joins TRBV25-1 and TRBJ1-2; D is unresolved. This CDR3 region has 13 residues. V lost 6 bases and J lost 8, with 16 bases in between. Germline loops: CDR1 MGHDK, CDR2 SYGVNS. The CDR3 bases are TGTGCCAGCAGCCCTCTTGCTGTCGGAGGCTACACCTTC. Amino acid sequence: CASSPLAVGGYTF.

The chain links TRBV11-2 to TRBJ2-7, with D unresolved. From germline, CDR1 is SGHAT and CDR2 FQNNGV. Trimming took off 2 bases at V and 4 bases at J, with 6 bases between the two ends. The CDR3 runs 12 residues. For the CDR3, the DNA is TGTGCCAGCAGCTTAATCGTTTACGAGCAGTACTTC. Residues: CASSLIVYEQYF.

This chain uses TRBV19 with TRBJ2-1, with D tentatively TRBD1 (5 bases). Per the germline V gene, CDR1 is LNHDA and CDR2 is SQIVND (reference sequence). This CDR3 is 15 amino acids long. The V end lost 6 bases, the J end lost 0 bases, and 12 bases lay between the germline ends. The CDR3 loop reads CASRVYDSSYNEQFF. CDR3 sequence (DNA): TGTGCCAGTAGGGTCTATGACAGCTCCTACAATGAGCAGTTCTTC.

This chain links TRBV7-2 with TRBJ2-5; D is undetermined. V dropped 4 bases and J dropped 0 bases, with 12 bases sitting between them. Germline CDR1 and CDR2: SGHTA and FQGNSA. CDR3 size: 15 residues. The CDR3 protein is CASSSPTQYQETQYF. CDR3 bases: TGTGCCAGCAGCTCCCCTACTCAGTACCAAGAGACCCAGTACTTC.

The chain joins TRBV6-5 to TRBJ1-5; no clear D gene. The CDR3 loop spans 15 amino acids. Deletions cut 6 bases from V and 4 bases from J, with 16 bases between. Germline lookup yields CDR1 MNHEY and CDR2 SVGAGI. CDR3 bases: TGTGCCAGCAGGATTCGACTGCAACCAAATCAGCCCCAGCATTTT. This sequence encodes CASRIRLQPNQPQHF.

The gene calls are TRBV27 and TRBJ2-7; 8 bases fit TRBD1. The V gene's germline CDR1 is MNHEY and CDR2 SMNVEV (reference sequence). The trim removed 6 bases at V and 2 bases at J, leaving 9 bases unmatched. This CDR3 region has 15 residues. The CDR3 region is CASSMAGGEAYEQYF. The CDR3 DNA reads as TGTGCCAGCAGCATGGCAGGGGGCGAGGCCTACGAGCAGTACTTC.

The table lists this clone with a count of one. The V and J genes are TRBV2 and TRBJ2-1; no definite D call. This CDR3 has 13 amino acids. Trimming took 7 bases from V and 7 from J, leaving 14 bases between them. Germline CDR1 and CDR2: SNHLY and FYNNEI. This chain's CDR3 is CASIDPGENEQFF. The CDR3 nucleotides are TGTGCCAGCATCGATCCCGGTGAGAATGAGCAGTTCTTC.

V is TRBV6-5 and J is TRBJ1-5; 7 bases are a match to TRBD1. This CDR3 spans 14 amino acids. CDR1 and CDR2 from the germline V gene are MNHEY and SVGAGI. V lost 6 bases, J lost 3 bases, and 5 bases stayed unmatched. CDR3 sequence: CASSIDRVNQPQHF. The CDR3 nucleotides are TGTGCCAGCAGCATAGACAGGGTCAATCAGCCCCAGCATTTT.

The chain carries TRBV27 and TRBJ2-3, with D unclear. The length of the CDR3 is 21 residues. The germline V gene encodes CDR1 MNHEY and CDR2 SMNVEV (reference sequence). The V end lost 4 bases, the J end lost 0 bases, and 29 bases lay between the germline ends. The CDR3 sequence: CASSSFHPLYTQQSSTDTQYF. The DNA of the CDR3 is TGTGCCAGCAGTTCCTTCCACCCCCTCTATACCCAACAGTCTAGCACAGATACGCAGTATTTT.

The chain couples TRBV7-9 to TRBJ2-1, with D tentatively TRBD1 or TRBD2 (6 bases each). V was pared by 0 bases and J by 4 bases, with 16 bases between. The CDR3 consists of 17 residues. CDR1 and CDR2 from the germline V gene are SEHNR and FQNEAQ (reference sequence). This CDR3 reads CASSLAGGHRAYNEQFF. The CDR3 DNA reads as TGTGCCAGCAGCTTAGCGGGAGGTCACAGGGCTTACAATGAGCAGTTCTTC.

The chain uses TRBV11-2 and TRBJ1-2, with D uncertain. This CDR3 is 16 amino acids long. Germline CDR1 SGHAT, CDR2 FQNNGV. V lost 5 bases, J lost 5 bases, and 21 bases lay in between. The DNA for the CDR3 is TGTGCCAGCAGCCTGGGGAGGGCGACCCAGAGATATGGCTACACCTTC. Translated: CASSLGRATQRYGYTF.

This clone has more than one count but fewer than ten. J is TRBJ2-7 and V is TRBV6-1; unclear D gene. V was pared by 3 bases and J by 3 bases, with 9 bases between. CDR3 length: 13 amino acids. Looked up from germline, CDR1 is MNHNS and CDR2 is SASEGT. CDR3 nucleotide sequence: TGTGCCAGCAGTGATATTACAAACTACGAGCAGTACTTC. Its translation is CASSDITNYEQYF.

This chain joins TRBV4-1 and TRBJ2-5; D call uncertain. The end of the DNA is better explained by TRBJ2-7, so the J call may be wrong. CDR1 and CDR2 from the germline V gene are MGHRA and YSYEKL. The CDR3 length is 13 residues. The CDR3 DNA sequence: TGCGCCAGCAGCCAAGTTGGCAACTACGAGCAGTACTTC. The encoded protein is CASSQVGNYEQYF.

The gene calls are TRBV21-1 and TRBJ1-1. TRBV21-1 is noted as a pseudogene. The CDR3 consists of 18 residues. The CDR3 DNA reads as TGTGCCAGCAGCACCACCGGAGACAAGTGCCTTATGAACACTGAAGCTTTCTTT. This codes for CASSTTGDKCLMNTEAFF.

The chain carries TRBV30 and TRBJ2-5; D remains ambiguous. This CDR3 has 12 amino acids. Germline CDR1 GTSNPN, CDR2 SVGIG (reference sequence). V lost 4 bases to trimming and J lost 4 bases, with 10 bases between them. DNA for the CDR3: TGTGCCTGGAACCACGGTGTAGAGACCCAGTACTTC. Protein sequence: CAWNHGVETQYF.

The gene calls are TRBV4-1 and TRBJ2-1; D not resolved. The CDR3 covers 16 residues. Germline V lookup: CDR1 MGHRA, CDR2 YSYEKL. V was pared by 1 base and J by 0 bases, with 10 bases between. The CDR3 sequence is CASSQVAGSSYNEQFF. The CDR3 nucleotides are TGCGCCAGCAGCCAAGTGGCCGGTAGCTCCTACAATGAGCAGTTCTTC.

This clone appeared once. CDR3: CAISEQTGPITDTQYF. The CDR3 DNA reads TGTGCCATCAGTGAGCAGACAGGGCCAATCACAGATACGCAGTATTTT. The chain links TRBV10-3 to TRBJ2-3, with 7 bases identical to TRBD1. Trimming at V came to 2 bases and at J to 2 bases, leaving 7 bases not matched to a gene. Looked up from germline, CDR1 is ENHRY and CDR2 is SYGVKD. CDR3 length equals 16 residues.

This rearrangement joins TRBV27 to TRBJ2-3; D is possibly TRBD2 (6 bases). There are 15 residues in the CDR3. Germline-derived CDR1 and CDR2 are MNHEY and SMNVEV (reference sequence). V gave up 8 bases and J gave up 3 bases, with 18 bases separating them. The CDR3 is CASRPRGGSTDTQYF. The CDR3 coding sequence is TGTGCCAGCCGACCGCGTGGGGGGTCGACAGATACGCAGTATTTT.

This clone has only a few counts. The rearrangement links TRBV7-9 to TRBJ2-7; D may correspond to TRBD1 or TRBD2 (5 bases each). The CDR3 has 14 residues. Trimming took off 5 bases at V and 1 base at J, with 12 bases between the two ends. The V gene's germline CDR1 is SEHNR and CDR2 FQNEAQ (reference sequence). The CDR3 spells CASSPPGPSYEQYF. The CDR3 region has the DNA TGTGCCAGCAGCCCTCCGGGGCCATCCTACGAGCAGTACTTC.

This clone is large within its sample. V is TRBV2 and J is TRBJ1-1, with TRBD1 as a possible D gene (6 bases). V dropped 3 bases and J dropped 4 bases, with 9 bases sitting between them. Per germline, CDR1 SNHLY and CDR2 FYNNEI. The CDR3 has 13 amino acids. The CDR3 reads CASSEQGITEAFF. The CDR3 coding sequence is TGTGCCAGCAGTGAGCAGGGGATCACTGAAGCTTTCTTT.

The gene calls are TRBV2 and TRBJ2-1; 13 bases are a match to TRBD2. CDR1 and CDR2 (germline): SNHLY, FYNNEI. The CDR3 is made up of 17 amino acids. The V gene end was trimmed by 9 bases and the J gene end by 8 bases; junction bases not matched to a gene: 16. CDR3 sequence (DNA): TGTGCCAGATCTCCGGAACTAGCGGGGGGGCCTGTCCATGAGCAGTTCTTC. Protein product: CARSPELAGGPVHEQFF.

The CDR3 loop reads CASSLDGMWETQYF. CDR3 in DNA: TGTGCCAGCAGCCTAGACGGGATGTGGGAGACCCAGTACTTC. This chain uses TRBV7-9 with TRBJ2-5; possibly TRBD2 for D (5 bases). The CDR3 has 14 residues. Germline-derived CDR1 and CDR2 are SEHNR and FQNEAQ (reference sequence). Deletions cut 5 bases from V and 5 bases from J, with 15 bases between.

The gene calls are TRBV25-1 and TRBJ2-5; possibly TRBD1 or TRBD2 for D (5 bases each). Germline V gene sequence: CDR1 MGHDK, CDR2 SYGVNS. V lost 3 bases and J lost 9, with 20 bases in between. The length of the CDR3 is 15 residues. The CDR3 sequence is CASSDYSGTGWPQYF. DNA of the CDR3: TGTGCCAGCAGTGACTACAGTGGGACGGGGTGGCCCCAGTACTTC. Drawing the rest from reference TRBV25-1 and TRBJ2-5, the complete variable domain is EADIYQTPRYLVIGTGKKITLECSQTMGHDKMYWYQQDPGMELHLIHYSYGVNSTEKGDLSSESTVSRIRTEHFPLTLESARPSHTSQYLCASSDYSGTGWPQYFGPGTRLLVL.

The chain uses TRBV7-8 and TRBJ2-5, with TRBD2 matching over 9 bases. The length of the CDR3 is 14 residues. From germline, CDR1 is SGHVS and CDR2 FQNEAQ. V shed 3 bases and J 6 bases; nucleotides not matched to a gene: 5. The CDR3 reads CASSFESGGKTQYF. The CDR3 region has the DNA TGTGCCAGCAGCTTTGAGAGCGGGGGGAAGACCCAGTACTTC.